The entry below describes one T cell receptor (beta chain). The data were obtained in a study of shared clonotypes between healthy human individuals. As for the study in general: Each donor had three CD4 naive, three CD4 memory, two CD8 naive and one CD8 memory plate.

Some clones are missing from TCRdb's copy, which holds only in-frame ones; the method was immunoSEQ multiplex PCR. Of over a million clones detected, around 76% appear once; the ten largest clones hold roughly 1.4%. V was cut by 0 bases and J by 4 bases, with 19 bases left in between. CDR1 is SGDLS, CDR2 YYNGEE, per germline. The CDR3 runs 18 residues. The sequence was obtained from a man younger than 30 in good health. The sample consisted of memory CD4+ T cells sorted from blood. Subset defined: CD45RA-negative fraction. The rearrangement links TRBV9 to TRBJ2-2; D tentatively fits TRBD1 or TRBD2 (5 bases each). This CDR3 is CASSVVAISGPGTGELFF. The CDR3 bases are TGTGCCAGCAGCGTAGTTGCCATATCGGGGCCGGGCACCGGGGAGCTGTTTTTT.